The 19 T cell receptor beta chains given below trace back to one sample, sequenced in a study of T-cell reconstitution after alpha-beta-depleted transplantation in children. The TCRbeta library was prepared with unique molecular identifiers. TCRdb independently ran MiXCR on the PCR reads; one entry per CDR3 protein. The top ten clones hold 3.3% of a sample with just under 550,000 distinct CDR3 sequences, approximately 20% of them seen once. Here the sequenced sample was PBMCs from the stem cell graft donor, taken from the stem cell graft. These receptors all stem from a human donor who donated a stem cell graft to a child with acute lymphoblastic leukemia.

This clonotype was recorded many times. The CDR3 nucleotides read TGTGCCAGCAGTTTGGGGGGGAGCACCGGGGAGCTGTTTTTT. Translation: CASSLGGSTGELFF. V and J are TRBV12-3 or TRBV12-4 and TRBJ2-2; 7 nucleotides match TRBD2. V shed 3 bases, J shed 4 bases, and the junction held 2 bases outside the gene matches. There are 14 residues in the CDR3.

This clonotype was seen a handful of times. The V call is TRBV27, the J call TRBJ2-7, with D possibly matching TRBD2 (6 bases). CDR1 MNHEY and CDR2 SMNVEV come from the germline V gene (reference sequence). V was clipped by 5 bases and J by 3 bases, with 8 bases between them. This CDR3 contains 12 residues. DNA for the CDR3: TGTGCCAGCAGTGGGGGGAACTACGAGCAGTACTTC. It translates to CASSGGNYEQYF.

The chain is built from TRBV2 and TRBJ2-7; D possibly corresponds to TRBD2 (6 bases). Germline assignment: CDR1 SNHLY and CDR2 FYNNEI. V lost 5 bases, J lost 2 bases, and 19 bases lay in between. CDR3 length: 16 residues. In DNA form, the CDR3 reads TGTGCCAGCAGTTCCCAACGGGGGATGGTCCCCTACGAGCAGTACTTC. It specifies CASSSQRGMVPYEQYF.

This chain connects TRBV6-1 to TRBJ1-3, with 7 bases lining up with TRBD1. The junction had 9 bases not matched to a gene; V was cut back by 5 bases and J by 8 bases. There are 14 residues in the CDR3. Germline lookup yields CDR1 MNHNS and CDR2 SASEGT. The CDR3 region is CASSLGQGGDTIYF. CDR3 coding DNA: TGTGCCAGCAGTCTTGGGCAGGGGGGTGACACCATATATTTT.

Concerning this clonotype: Germline is not matched at one junction end, which may reflect a read error. The chain combines TRBV12-3 or TRBV12-4 with TRBJ2-1; TRBD2 matches 12 bases. The CDR3 totals 17 residues. The CDR3 nucleotides are TGTGCCACCAGTTCGCTTCCTACTAGCGGGAGGATCTATGAGCAGTTCTTC. It codes for CATSSLPTSGRIYEQFF.

This clonotype was seen only a few times. The chain carries TRBV6-5 and TRBJ2-1; 8 bases agree with TRBD1. The CDR3 runs to 14 residues. J was trimmed by 10 bases and V by 4 bases; bases with no gene match: 9. Germline V gives CDR1 MNHEY, CDR2 SVGAGI. The CDR3 DNA sequence: TGTGCCAGCAGTTCGACAGGGGACCCCTCGGAGCAGTTCTTC. Translated, it gives CASSSTGDPSEQFF.

This chain joins TRBV11-2 and TRBJ2-1, with D possibly TRBD1 on 6 matching bases. The V end was cut by 5 bases, the J end by 6 bases, with 14 bases between. Germline CDR1 and CDR2: SGHAT and FQNNGV. The CDR3 sequence is 14 residues long. CDR3 in DNA: TGTGCCAGCAGCCCTGGGACACCGATCAATGAGCAGTTCTTC. Translated: CASSPGTPINEQFF.

The V call is TRBV29-1, the J call TRBJ2-1; no reliable D call. Deletions cut 4 bases from V and 4 bases from J, with 5 bases between. Germline assignment: CDR1 SQVTM and CDR2 ANQGSEA. The CDR3 has 11 amino acids. The CDR3 nucleotides read TGCAGCGTTGCCACTTACAATGAGCAGTTCTTC. Amino acid sequence: CSVATYNEQFF.

This chain connects TRBV3-1 to TRBJ2-7; the D gene is possibly TRBD1 (6 bases). CDR3 length: 13 amino acids. V lost 4 bases and J 4 bases, leaving 11 bases between the germline ends. The germline V gene has CDR1 LGHDT and CDR2 YNNKEL (reference sequence). CDR3 amino acids: CASSLNGQYEQYF. CDR3 bases: TGTGCCAGCAGCCTGAACGGACAGTACGAGCAGTACTTC.

The chain employs TRBV27 and TRBJ2-3, with a possible D match to TRBD2 (5 bases). Germline V gene sequence: CDR1 MNHEY, CDR2 SMNVEV (reference sequence). This CDR3 spans 13 amino acids. Trimming took 5 bases from V and 9 from J, leaving 15 bases between them. Here the CDR3 reads CASSPRGWMTQYF. CDR3 sequence (DNA): TGTGCCAGCAGTCCCCGGGGTTGGATGACGCAGTATTTT.

This clonotype occurred a few times. This chain connects TRBV11-2 to TRBJ1-1; 8 bases are shared with TRBD1. This CDR3 region has 16 residues. The germline CDR1 and CDR2 sequences are SGHAT and FQNNGV. V lost 2 bases and J lost 1; bases outside the gene matches: 6. This CDR3 reads CASSLNQGAWNTEAFF. CDR3 in DNA: TGTGCCAGCAGCTTAAATCAGGGGGCTTGGAACACTGAAGCTTTCTTT.

A few counts support this clonotype. This rearrangement joins TRBV10-1 to TRBJ2-1; possibly TRBD2 for D (5 bases). V lost 0 bases, J lost 13 bases, and 13 bases lay in between. CDR1 and CDR2 (germline): WNHNN, SYGVQD (reference sequence). This CDR3 region has 13 residues. The CDR3 region has the DNA TGCGCCAGCAGTGAGTCGTCTAGCCGGTTTCAGTTCTTC. Translated, it gives CASSESSSRFQFF.

The chain employs TRBV11-2 and TRBJ2-5, with no clear D. CDR3 length equals 13 residues. Germline CDR1 is SGHAT and CDR2 is FQNNGV. V was cut by 1 base and J by 5 bases, with 8 bases left in between. The CDR3 nucleotides are TGTGCCAGCAGCTTAGTCAGGTTCGAGACCCAGTACTTC. Translation: CASSLVRFETQYF.

The J gene is TRBJ1-5, the V gene TRBV6-5; no reliable D call. Germline CDR1 MNHEY, CDR2 SVGAGI. This CDR3 spans 18 amino acids. V lost 2 bases, J lost 0 bases, and 17 bases lay in between. CDR3 in DNA: TGTGCCAGCAGTTACGGTCAGCCTGAAGTTTATAGCAATCAGCCCCAGCATTTT. The encoded protein is CASSYGQPEVYSNQPQHF.

V and J are TRBV12-3 or TRBV12-4 and TRBJ1-3, with D perhaps matching TRBD1 (5 bases). V lost 6 bases and J lost 4, with 16 bases in between. CDR3 length: 15 residues. As DNA, the CDR3 is TGTGCCAGCAGCTCACAAAGCAGGGCAGGAAACACCATATATTTT. As protein: CASSSQSRAGNTIYF.

The chain couples TRBV2 to TRBJ1-1; 7 bases map to TRBD1. Trimming cost V 4 bases and J 0 bases; bases outside gene matches: 5. This CDR3 contains 15 residues. Germline-derived CDR1 and CDR2 are SNHLY and FYNNEI. CDR3 sequence reads: CASSARGQLNTEAFF. CDR3 coding DNA: TGTGCCAGCAGTGCCCGGGGACAGCTGAACACTGAAGCTTTCTTT.

The V gene is TRBV7-2, the J gene TRBJ2-7; 8 bases map to TRBD1. The CDR3 runs to 15 residues. The junction had 10 bases not matched to a gene; V was cut back by 6 bases and J by 3 bases. The germline CDR1 and CDR2 sequences are SGHTA and FQGNSA. The CDR3 is CASSYVHRGNYEQYF. Here the CDR3 DNA reads TGTGCCAGCAGTTATGTACACAGGGGGAACTACGAGCAGTACTTC.

This chain joins TRBV5-1 and TRBJ2-3; TRBD2 aligns across 8 bases. The CDR3 covers 14 residues. V shed 4 bases, J shed 6 bases, and the junction held 7 bases outside the gene matches. From germline, CDR1 is SGHRS and CDR2 YFSETQ. The CDR3 sequence is CASSPMGLGDTQYF. In DNA form, the CDR3 reads TGCGCCAGCAGCCCCATGGGACTAGGTGATACGCAGTATTTT.

This clonotype was detected only a few times. This sequence joins TRBV7-2 and TRBJ2-5, with 15 bases fitting TRBD2. The trim removed 3 bases at V and 7 bases at J, leaving 6 bases unmatched. This CDR3 has 16 residues. Germline V CDR1 and CDR2: SGHTA, FQGNSA. The CDR3 spells CASSLVGLAGGPTQYF. CDR3 DNA: TGTGCCAGCAGCTTGGTAGGACTAGCGGGAGGGCCGACCCAGTACTTC.